Listed below are T cell receptor beta chains from one sample, sequenced in a study of cytomegalovirus exposure and HLA in healthy donors. The repertoire was sequenced with immunoSEQ multiplex PCR; TCRdb's copy has only in-frame clones and lacks some. Of approximately 150,000 clones listed, 80% are singletons. Sequencing used PBMCs. All receptors derive from a woman in her 40s in good health and CMV-seronegative. The CDR3 runs from the conserved cysteine through the conserved F or W. D genes are given only for firm matches. A clone size is listed for some rows: how often the clone was seen (once, few, many), or a class if it is expanded.

V gene	D gene	clone size	J gene	CDR3 DNA	CDR3 protein
TRBV30	.	.	TRBJ1-2	TGTGCCTGGAGTGGCGGCCGCCTCTATGGCTACACCTTC	CAWSGGRLYGYTF
TRBV5-6	.	.	TRBJ1-1	TGTGCCAGCAGCTTCAACCCAGGGGCCCCCACTGAAGCTTTCTTT	CASSFNPGAPTEAFF
TRBV14	TRBD1	few	TRBJ2-3	TGTGCCAGCAGTAACTTACCCGGGACAGGAGATACGCAGTATTTT	CASSNLPGTGDTQYF
TRBV4-1	TRBD1	.	TRBJ2-5	TGCGCCAGCAGGCAAGCTCTGAGCAGGGGGCGTGGAGAGACCCAGTACTTC	CASRQALSRGRGETQYF
TRBV6-5	TRBD1	.	TRBJ2-2	TGTGCCAGCAGCTTGACAGGGGCGTGGACCGGGGAGCTGTTTTTT	CASSLTGAWTGELFF
TRBV5-1	TRBD1	.	TRBJ1-2	TGCGCCAGCAGCTTGGCCACAGGGGTGGGGAATGGCTACACCTTC	CASSLATGVGNGYTF
TRBV7-2	TRBD2	.	TRBJ2-3	TGTGCCAGCAGCTTAGTAGGGACTAGCGGGAGCACAGATACGCAGTATTTT	CASSLVGTSGSTDTQYF
TRBV5-1	.	.	TRBJ2-5	TGCGCCAGCAGCTTGGGAGACAGAGAGACCCAGTACTTC	CASSLGDRETQYF
TRBV7-3	.	.	TRBJ2-3	TGTGCCAGCAGCCCCATGGGGGCCACAGATACGCAGTATTTT	CASSPMGATDTQYF
TRBV5-4	TRBD1	.	TRBJ1-4	TGTGCCAGCAGCTTGACAGGGGGAGGGGAAAAACTGTTTTTT	CASSLTGGGEKLFF
TRBV4-3	.	.	TRBJ1-6	TGCGCCAGCAGCCAAGACCCAAGCAGGGGTGGTTCACCCCTCCACTTT	CASSQDPSRGGSPLHF
TRBV19	.	.	TRBJ2-6	TGTGCCAGTAGTATAGCTACTGCTGGGGCCAACGTCCTGACTTTC	CASSIATAGANVLTF
TRBV4-1	TRBD2	.	TRBJ2-4	TGCGCCAGCAGCCAAGGCGAAGCGGGAGTGAGGGACTTC	CASSQGEAGVRDF
TRBV5-4	.	once	TRBJ2-7	TGTGCCAGCAGCTCTACCTCGCCGGGGGAGCAGTACTTC	CASSSTSPGEQYF
TRBV28	TRBD1	.	TRBJ1-1	TGTGCCAGCACCCCCATGGGACAGGCGGGGACTGAAGCTTTCTTT	CASTPMGQAGTEAFF
TRBV4-2	.	.	TRBJ1-4	TGTGCCAGCAGCCAAGCCCGACACCCTACAACAACTAATGAAAAACTGTTTTTT	CASSQARHPTTTNEKLFF
TRBV18	.	few	TRBJ2-5	TGTGCCAGCTCTCCCGGGAAACAAGAGACCCAGTACTTC	CASSPGKQETQYF
TRBV4-3	TRBD2	.	TRBJ2-1	TGCGCCAGCAGCCAGGAAAACCCGCTAGCGGGAGTTGTCAATGAGCAGTTCTTC	CASSQENPLAGVVNEQFF
TRBV6-1	.	.	TRBJ1-4	TGTGCCAGCAGTGAAGTTGGCAGGGAAAAACTGTTTTTT	CASSEVGREKLFF
TRBV5-1	TRBD1	.	TRBJ2-7	TGCGCCAGCCAGGAGGGACAGGGCCCCTACGAGCAGTACTTC	CASQEGQGPYEQYF